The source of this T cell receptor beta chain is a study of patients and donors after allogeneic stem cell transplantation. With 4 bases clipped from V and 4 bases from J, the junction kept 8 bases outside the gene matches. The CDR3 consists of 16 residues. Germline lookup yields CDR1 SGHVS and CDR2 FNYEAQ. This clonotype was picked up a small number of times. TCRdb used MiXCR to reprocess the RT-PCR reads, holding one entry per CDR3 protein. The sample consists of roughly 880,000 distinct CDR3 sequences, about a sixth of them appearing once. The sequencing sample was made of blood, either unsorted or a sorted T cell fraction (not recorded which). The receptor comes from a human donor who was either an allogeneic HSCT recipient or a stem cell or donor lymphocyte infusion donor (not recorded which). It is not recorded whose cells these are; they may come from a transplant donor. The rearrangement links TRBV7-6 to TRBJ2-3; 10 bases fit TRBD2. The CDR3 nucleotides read TGTGCCAGCAGCTCCCCGCTAGCGGGGGTTGCAGATACGCAGTATTTT. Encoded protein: CASSSPLAGVADTQYF.